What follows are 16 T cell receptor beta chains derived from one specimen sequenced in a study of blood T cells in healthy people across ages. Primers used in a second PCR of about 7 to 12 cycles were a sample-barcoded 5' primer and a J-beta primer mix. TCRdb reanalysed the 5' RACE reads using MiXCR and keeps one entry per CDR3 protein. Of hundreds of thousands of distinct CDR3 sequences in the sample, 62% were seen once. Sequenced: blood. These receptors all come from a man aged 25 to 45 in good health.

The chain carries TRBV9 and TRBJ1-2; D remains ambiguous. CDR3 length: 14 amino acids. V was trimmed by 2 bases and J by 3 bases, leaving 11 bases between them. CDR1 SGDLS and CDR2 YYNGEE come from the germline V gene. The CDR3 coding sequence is TGTGCCAGCAGCGTCGGCAGTGACTACTATGGCTACACCTTC. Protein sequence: CASSVGSDYYGYTF. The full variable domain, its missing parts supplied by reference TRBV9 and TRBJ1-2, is DSGVTQTPKHLITATGQRVTLRCSPRSGDLSVYWYQQSLDQGLQFLIQYYNGEERAKGNILERFSAQQFPDLHSELNLSSLELGDSALYFCASSVGSDYYGYTFGSGTRLTVV.

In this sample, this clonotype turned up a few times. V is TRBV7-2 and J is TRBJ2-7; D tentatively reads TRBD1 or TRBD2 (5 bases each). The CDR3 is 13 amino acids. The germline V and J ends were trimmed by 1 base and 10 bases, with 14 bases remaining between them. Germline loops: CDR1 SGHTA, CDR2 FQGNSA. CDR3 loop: CASSLGSGPLQYF. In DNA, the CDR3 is TGTGCCAGCAGCTTAGGTTCGGGACCCCTTCAGTACTTC.

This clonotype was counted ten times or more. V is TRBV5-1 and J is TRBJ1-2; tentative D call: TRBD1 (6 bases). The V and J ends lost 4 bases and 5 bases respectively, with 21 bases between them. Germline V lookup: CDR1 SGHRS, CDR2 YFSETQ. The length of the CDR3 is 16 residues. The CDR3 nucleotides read TGCGCCAGCAGCCCGGACGTTGGGGGCTCAGGGTATGGCTACACCTTC. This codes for CASSPDVGGSGYGYTF.

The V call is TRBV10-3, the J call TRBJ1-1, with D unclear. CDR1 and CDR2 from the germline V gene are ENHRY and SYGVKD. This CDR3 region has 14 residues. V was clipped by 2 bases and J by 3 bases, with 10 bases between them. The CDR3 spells CAISEDLQHTEAFF. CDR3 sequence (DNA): TGTGCCATCAGTGAGGACTTACAACACACTGAAGCTTTCTTT.

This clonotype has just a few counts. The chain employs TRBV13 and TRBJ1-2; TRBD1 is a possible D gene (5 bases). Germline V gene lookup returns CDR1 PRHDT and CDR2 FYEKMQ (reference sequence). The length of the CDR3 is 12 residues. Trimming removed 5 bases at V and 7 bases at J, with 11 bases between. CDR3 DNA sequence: TGTGCCAGCAGCGCCAGGGCATTTGGCTACACCTTC. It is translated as CASSARAFGYTF.

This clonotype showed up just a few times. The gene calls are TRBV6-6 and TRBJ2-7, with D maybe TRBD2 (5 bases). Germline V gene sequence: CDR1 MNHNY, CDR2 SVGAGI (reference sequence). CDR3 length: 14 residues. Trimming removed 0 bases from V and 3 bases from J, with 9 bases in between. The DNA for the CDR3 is TGTGCCAGCAGTTACTCGTCCGGGGACTACGAGCAGTACTTC. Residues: CASSYSSGDYEQYF.

CDR3 protein: CSARDSRGTKNIQYF. In DNA, the CDR3 is TGCAGTGCTAGAGATAGCAGGGGGACCAAAAACATTCAGTACTTC. The chain has TRBV20-1 and TRBJ2-4; 7 bases are a match to TRBD1. CDR1 DFQATT and CDR2 SNEGSKA come from the germline V gene (reference sequence). The ends lost 0 bases at V and 2 bases at J; junction bases unmatched: 4. CDR3 length: 15 residues.

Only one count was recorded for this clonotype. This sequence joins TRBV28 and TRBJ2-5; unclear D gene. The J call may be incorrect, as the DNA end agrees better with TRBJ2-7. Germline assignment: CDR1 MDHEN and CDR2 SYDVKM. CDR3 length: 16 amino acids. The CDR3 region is CASSFGIRTGSYEQYF. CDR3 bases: TGTGCCAGCAGTTTTGGAATTCGGACGGGCTCCTACGAGCAGTACTTC.

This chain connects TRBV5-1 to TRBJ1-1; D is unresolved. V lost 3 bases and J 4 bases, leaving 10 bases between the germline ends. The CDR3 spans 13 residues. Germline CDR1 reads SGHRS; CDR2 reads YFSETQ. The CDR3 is CASSSGDLTEAFF. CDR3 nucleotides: TGCGCCAGCAGCTCCGGAGATCTCACTGAAGCTTTCTTT.

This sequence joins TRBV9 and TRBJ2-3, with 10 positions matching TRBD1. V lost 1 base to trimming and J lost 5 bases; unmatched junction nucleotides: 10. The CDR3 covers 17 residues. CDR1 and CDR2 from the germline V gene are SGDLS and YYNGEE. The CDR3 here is CASSVHGQGGGGDTQYF. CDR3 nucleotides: TGTGCCAGCAGCGTACACGGACAGGGGGGGGGTGGAGATACGCAGTATTTT.

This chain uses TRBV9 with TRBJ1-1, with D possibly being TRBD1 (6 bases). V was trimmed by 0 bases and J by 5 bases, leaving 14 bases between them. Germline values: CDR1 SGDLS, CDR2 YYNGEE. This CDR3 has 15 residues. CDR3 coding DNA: TGTGCCAGCAGCGTAGGAGAGGGGGGAGAGACTGAAGCTTTCTTT. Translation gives CASSVGEGGETEAFF.

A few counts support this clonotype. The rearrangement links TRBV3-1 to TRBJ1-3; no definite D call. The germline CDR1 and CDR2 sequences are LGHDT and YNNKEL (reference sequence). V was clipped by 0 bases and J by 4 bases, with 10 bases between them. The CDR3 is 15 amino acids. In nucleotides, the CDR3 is TGTGCCAGCAGCCAAGATCTCAGTGCCGGAAACACCATATATTTT. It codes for CASSQDLSAGNTIYF. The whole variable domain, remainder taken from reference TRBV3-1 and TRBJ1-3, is DTAVSQTPKYLVTQMGNDKSIKCEQNLGHDTMYWYKQDSKKFLKIMFSYNNKELIINETVPNRFSPKSPDKAHLNLHINSLELGDSAVYFCASSQDLSAGNTIYFGEGSWLTVV.

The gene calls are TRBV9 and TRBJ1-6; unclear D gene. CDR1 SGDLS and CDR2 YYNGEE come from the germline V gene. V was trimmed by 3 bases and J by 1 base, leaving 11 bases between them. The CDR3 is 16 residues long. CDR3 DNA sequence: TGTGCCAGCAGCGCACTTGAAGGGTCCTATAATTCACCCCTCCACTTT. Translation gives CASSALEGSYNSPLHF.

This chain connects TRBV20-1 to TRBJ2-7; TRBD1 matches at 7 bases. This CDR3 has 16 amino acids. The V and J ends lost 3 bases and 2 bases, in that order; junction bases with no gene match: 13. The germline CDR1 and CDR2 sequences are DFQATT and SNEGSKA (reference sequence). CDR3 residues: CSASLWGTDETYEQYF. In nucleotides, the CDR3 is TGCAGTGCTAGCCTCTGGGGGACAGATGAAACCTACGAGCAGTACTTC.

The chain's CDR3 is CASSLVGDGETQYF. CDR3 nucleotides: TGTGCCAGCAGTTTAGTGGGGGACGGGGAGACCCAGTACTTC. This sequence joins TRBV12-3 or TRBV12-4 and TRBJ2-5; D possibly matches TRBD1 or TRBD2 (5 bases each). The CDR3 runs 14 residues. Trimming cost V 1 base and J 5 bases, with 11 bases left between them.

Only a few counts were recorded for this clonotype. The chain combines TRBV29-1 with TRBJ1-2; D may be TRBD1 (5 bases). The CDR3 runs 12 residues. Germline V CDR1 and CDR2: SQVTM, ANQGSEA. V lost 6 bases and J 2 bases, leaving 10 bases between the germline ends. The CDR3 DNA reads TGCAGCGTGGGAGAGGGGAACTATGGCTACACCTTC. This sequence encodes CSVGEGNYGYTF. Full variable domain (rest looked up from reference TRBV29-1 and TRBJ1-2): SAVISQKPSRDICQRGTSLTIQCQVDSQVTMMFWYRQQPGQSLTLIATANQGSEATYESGFVIDKFPISRPNLTFSTLTVSNMSPEDSSIYLCSVGEGNYGYTFGSGTRLTVV.